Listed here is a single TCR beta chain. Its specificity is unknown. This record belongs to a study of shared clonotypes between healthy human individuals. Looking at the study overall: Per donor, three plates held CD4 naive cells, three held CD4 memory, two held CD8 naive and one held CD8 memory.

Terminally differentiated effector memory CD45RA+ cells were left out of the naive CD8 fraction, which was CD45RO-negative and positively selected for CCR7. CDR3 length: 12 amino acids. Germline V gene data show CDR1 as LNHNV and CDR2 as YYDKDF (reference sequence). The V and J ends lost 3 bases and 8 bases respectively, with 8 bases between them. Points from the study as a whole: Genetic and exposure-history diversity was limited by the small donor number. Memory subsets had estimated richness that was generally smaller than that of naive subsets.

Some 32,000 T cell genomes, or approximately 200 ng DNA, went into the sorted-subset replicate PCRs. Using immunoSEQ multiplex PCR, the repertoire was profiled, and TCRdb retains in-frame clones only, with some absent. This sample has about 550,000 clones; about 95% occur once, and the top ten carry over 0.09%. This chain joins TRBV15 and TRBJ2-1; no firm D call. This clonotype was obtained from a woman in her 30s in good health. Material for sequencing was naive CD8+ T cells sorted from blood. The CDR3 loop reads CATSSLSHEQFF. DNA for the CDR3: TGTGCCACCAGCAGTCTAAGTCATGAGCAGTTCTTC.